The clone carrying this TCR beta chain is a singleton in its sample. This record comes from a study of shared clonotypes between healthy human individuals. Study summary: Donor ages ranged 18 to 49 years: a couple of women, a few men. CD4 naive and CD4 memory each took three plates per donor, while CD8 naive took two and CD8 memory one.

The assay was immunoSEQ multiplex PCR, and TCRdb's table has in-frame clones only and misses some. The data contain more than 2 million clones, under 97% of them seen just once; the ten biggest clones take up less than 0.15%. Germline assignment: CDR1 GTSNPN and CDR2 SVGIG (reference sequence). This CDR3 contains 15 residues. The V and J ends lost 0 bases and 8 bases respectively, with 19 bases between them. The TCR was taken from a man aged 18 to 29 in good health. Sequenced input: naive CD4+ T cells sorted from blood. Described subset: CD45RA+ positively selected. The V call is TRBV30, the J call TRBJ1-2; D may be TRBD1 (5 bases). The DNA for the CDR3 is TGTGCCTGGAGTGTACCCGGGGTCACCGGGGGAGGCTACACCTTC. It codes for CAWSVPGVTGGGYTF.